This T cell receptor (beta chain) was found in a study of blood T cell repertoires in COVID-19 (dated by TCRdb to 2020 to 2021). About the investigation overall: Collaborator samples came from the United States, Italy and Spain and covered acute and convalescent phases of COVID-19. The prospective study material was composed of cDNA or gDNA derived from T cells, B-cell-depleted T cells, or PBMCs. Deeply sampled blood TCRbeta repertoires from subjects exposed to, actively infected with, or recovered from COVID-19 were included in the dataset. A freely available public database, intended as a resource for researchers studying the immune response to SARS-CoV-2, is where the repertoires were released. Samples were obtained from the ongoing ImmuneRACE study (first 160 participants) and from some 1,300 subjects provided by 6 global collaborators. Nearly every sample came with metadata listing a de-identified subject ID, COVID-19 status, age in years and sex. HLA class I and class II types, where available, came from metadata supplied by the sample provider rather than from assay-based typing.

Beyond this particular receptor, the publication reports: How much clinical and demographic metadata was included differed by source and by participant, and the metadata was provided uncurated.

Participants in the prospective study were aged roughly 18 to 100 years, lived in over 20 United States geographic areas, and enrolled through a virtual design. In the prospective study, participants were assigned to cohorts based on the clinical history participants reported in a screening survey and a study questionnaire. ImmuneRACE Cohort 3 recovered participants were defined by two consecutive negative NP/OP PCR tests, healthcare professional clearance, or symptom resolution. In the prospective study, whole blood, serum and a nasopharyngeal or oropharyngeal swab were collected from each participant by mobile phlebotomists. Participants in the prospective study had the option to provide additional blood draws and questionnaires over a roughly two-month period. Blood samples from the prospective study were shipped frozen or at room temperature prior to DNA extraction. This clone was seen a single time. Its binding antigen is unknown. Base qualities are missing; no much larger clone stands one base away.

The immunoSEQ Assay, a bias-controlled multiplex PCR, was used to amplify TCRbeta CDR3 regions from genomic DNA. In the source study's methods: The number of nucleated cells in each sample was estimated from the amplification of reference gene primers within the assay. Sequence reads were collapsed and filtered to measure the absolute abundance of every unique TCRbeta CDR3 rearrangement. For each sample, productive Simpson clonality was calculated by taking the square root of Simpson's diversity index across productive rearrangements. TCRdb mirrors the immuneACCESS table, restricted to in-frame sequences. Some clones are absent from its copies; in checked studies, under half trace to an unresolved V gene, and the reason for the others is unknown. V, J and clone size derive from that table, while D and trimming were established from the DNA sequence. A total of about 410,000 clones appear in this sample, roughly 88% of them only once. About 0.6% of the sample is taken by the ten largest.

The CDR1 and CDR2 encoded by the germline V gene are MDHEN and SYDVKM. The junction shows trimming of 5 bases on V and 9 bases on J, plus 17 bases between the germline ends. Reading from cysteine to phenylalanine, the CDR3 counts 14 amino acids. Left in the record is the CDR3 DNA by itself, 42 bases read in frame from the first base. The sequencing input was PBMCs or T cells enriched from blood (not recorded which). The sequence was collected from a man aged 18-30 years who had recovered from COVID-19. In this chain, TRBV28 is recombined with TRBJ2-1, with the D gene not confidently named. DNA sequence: TGTGCCAGCAGTCCCTACTCTAGTCTGCGTGAGCAGTTCTTC. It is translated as CASSPYSSLREQFF.